This TCR beta chain emerged from a study of cytomegalovirus exposure and HLA in healthy donors. Whole-study results and caveats: For TCR beta chains, V- and J-gene trimming was later linked to a missense DCLRE1C variant. The HLA-A and HLA-B alleles of most subjects were reportedly predicted accurately from TCR beta sequences. The Asian-associated ancestry cluster reportedly had fewer N-insertions than the approximately 630-donor mean in a later analysis.

PCR employed 60 Vbeta and 13 Jbeta primers. Using immunoSEQ multiplex PCR, the repertoire was profiled, and TCRdb retains in-frame clones only, with some absent. The data contain 90,000 to 110,000 clones, under 85% of them singletons. The CDR3 length is 19 residues. V trimming: 4 bases; J trimming: 3 bases; junction bases outside the gene matches: 15. Germline CDR1 SGHDT, CDR2 YYEEEE. The table lists this clone with a count of one. Its antigen is still unknown. This chain joins TRBV5-6 and TRBJ2-7; 14 bases are a match to TRBD2. This sequence originates from a man aged 25-45 years in good health and CMV-seronegative. The sequenced material came from PBMCs. The CDR3 loop reads CASSQTSGGAFFLIYEQYF. For the CDR3, the DNA is TGTGCCAGCAGCCAGACTAGCGGGGGGGCCTTTTTTTTAATCTACGAGCAGTACTTC.